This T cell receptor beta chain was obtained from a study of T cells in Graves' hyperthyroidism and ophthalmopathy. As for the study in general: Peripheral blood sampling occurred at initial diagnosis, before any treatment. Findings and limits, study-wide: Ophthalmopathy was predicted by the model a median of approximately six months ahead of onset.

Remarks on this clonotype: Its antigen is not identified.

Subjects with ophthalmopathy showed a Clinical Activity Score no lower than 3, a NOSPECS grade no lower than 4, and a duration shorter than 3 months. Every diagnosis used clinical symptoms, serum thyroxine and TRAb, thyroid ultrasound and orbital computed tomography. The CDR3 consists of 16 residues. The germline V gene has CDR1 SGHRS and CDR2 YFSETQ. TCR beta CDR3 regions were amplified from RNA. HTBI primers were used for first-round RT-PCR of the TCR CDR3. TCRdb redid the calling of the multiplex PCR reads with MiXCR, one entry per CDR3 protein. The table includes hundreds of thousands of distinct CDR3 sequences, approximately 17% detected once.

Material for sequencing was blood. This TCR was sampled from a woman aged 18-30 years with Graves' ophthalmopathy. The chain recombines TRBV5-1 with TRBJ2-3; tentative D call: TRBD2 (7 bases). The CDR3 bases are TGCGCGACACAGCCCGGGGCTGCGGGGGCTACAGATACGCAGTATTTT. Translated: CATQPGAAGATDTQYF.